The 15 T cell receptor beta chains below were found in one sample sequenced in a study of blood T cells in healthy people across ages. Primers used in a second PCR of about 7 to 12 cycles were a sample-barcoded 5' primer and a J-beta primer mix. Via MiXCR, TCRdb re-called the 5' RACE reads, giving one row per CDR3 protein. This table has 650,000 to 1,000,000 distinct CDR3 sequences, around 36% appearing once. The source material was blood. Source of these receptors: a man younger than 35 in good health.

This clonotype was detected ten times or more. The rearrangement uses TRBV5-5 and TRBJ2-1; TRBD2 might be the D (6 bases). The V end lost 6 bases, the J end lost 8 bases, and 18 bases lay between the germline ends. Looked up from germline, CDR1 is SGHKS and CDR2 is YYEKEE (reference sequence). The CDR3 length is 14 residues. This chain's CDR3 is CASTHGEVFDEQFF. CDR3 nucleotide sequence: TGTGCCAGCACCCACGGGGAGGTTTTTGATGAGCAGTTCTTC. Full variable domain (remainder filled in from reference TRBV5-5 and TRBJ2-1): DAGVTQSPTHLIKTRGQQVTLRCSPISGHKSVSWYQQVLGQGPQFIFQYYEKEERGRGNFPDRFSARQFPNYSSELNVNALLLGDSALYLCASTHGEVFDEQFFGPGTRLTVL.

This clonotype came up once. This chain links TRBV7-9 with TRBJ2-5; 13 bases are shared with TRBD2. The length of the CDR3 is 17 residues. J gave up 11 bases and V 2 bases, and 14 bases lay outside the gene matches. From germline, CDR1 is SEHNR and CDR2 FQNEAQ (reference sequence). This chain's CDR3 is CASSLSRTSGGGHEQYF. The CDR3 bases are TGTGCCAGCAGCTTATCACGGACTAGCGGGGGTGGTCATGAGCAGTACTTC.

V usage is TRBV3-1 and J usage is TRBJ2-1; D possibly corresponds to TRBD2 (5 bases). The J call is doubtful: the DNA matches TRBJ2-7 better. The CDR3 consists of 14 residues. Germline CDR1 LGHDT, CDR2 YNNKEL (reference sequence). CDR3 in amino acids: CASSQAGMYNEQYF. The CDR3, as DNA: TGTGCCAGCAGCCAAGCGGGAATGTACAATGAGCAGTACTTC.

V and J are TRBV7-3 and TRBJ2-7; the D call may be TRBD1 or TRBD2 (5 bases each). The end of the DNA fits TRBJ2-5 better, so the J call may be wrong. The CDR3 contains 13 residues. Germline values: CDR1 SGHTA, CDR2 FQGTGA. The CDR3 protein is CASSYTRGETQYF. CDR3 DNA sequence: TGTGCCAGCAGCTATACTAGGGGAGAGACCCAGTACTTC.

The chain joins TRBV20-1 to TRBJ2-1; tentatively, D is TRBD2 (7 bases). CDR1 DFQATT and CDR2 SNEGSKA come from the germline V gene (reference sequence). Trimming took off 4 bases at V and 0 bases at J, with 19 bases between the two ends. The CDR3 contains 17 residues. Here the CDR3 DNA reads TGCAGTGCTAAAGGGGGGGGCCCAGCTAACTCCTACAATGAGCAGTTCTTC. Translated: CSAKGGGPANSYNEQFF.

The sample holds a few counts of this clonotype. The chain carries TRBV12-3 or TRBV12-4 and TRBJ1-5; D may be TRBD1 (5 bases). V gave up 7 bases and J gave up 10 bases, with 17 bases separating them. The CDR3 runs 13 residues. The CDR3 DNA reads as TGTGCCAGCACCTGGGGGGGGGATCGTCCCCAGCATTTT. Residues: CASTWGGDRPQHF.

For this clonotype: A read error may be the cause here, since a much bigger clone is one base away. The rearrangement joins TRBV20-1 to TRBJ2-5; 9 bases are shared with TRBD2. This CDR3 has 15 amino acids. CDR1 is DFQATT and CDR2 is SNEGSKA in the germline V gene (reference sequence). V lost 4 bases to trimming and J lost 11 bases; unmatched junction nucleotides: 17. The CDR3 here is CSATSGTSIQDEQYF. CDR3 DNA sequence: TGCAGTGCTACCTCCGGGACTAGCATCCAGGATGAGCAGTACTTC.

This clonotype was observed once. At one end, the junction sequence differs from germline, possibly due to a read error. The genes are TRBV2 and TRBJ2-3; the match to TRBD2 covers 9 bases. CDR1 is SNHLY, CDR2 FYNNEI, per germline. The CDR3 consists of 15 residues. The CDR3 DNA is TGTGTCAGCAGCGGGGCGGGGGGGAACACAGATACGCAGTATTTT. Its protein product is CVSSGAGGNTDTQYF.

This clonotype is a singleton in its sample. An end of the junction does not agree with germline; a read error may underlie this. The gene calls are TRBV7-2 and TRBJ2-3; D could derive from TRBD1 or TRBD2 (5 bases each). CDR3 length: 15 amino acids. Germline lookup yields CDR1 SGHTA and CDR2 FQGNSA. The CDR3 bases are TGTGCCAGCAGCGCCTCACCGGGGCCCACAGATGCGCAGTATTTT. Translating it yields CASSASPGPTDAQYF.

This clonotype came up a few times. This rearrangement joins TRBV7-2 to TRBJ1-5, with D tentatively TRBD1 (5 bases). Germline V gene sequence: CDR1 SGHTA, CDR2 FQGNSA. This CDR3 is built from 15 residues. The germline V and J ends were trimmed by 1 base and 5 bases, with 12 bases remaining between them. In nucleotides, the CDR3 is TGTGCCAGCAGCTTAGATAGGGGAGGATATCAGCCCCAGCATTTT. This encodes CASSLDRGGYQPQHF. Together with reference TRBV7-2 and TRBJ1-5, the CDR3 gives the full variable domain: GAGVSQSPSNKVTEKGKDVELRCDPISGHTALYWYRQSLGQGLEFLIYFQGNSAPDKSGLPSDRFSAERTGGSVSTLTIQRTQQEDSAVYLCASSLDRGGYQPQHFGDGTRLSIL.

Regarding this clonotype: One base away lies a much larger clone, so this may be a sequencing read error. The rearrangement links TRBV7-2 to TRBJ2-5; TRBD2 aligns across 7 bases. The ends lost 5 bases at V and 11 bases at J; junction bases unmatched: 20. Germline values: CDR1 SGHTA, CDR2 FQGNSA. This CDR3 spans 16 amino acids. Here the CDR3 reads CASSVSAGRSYNEQYF. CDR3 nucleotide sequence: TGTGCCAGCAGCGTCTCAGCGGGGCGATCCTACAATGAGCAGTACTTC.

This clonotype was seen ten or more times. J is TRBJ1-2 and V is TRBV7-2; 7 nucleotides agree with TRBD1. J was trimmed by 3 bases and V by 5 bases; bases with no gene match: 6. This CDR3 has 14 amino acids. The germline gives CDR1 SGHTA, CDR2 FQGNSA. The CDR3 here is CASSAGGFDYGYTF. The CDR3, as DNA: TGTGCCAGCAGCGCAGGGGGTTTTGACTATGGCTACACCTTC.

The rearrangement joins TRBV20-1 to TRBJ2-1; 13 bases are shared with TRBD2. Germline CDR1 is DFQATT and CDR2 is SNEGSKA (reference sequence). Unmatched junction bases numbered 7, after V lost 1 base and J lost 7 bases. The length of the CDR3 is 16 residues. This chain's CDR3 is CSARGPTSGRRNEQFF. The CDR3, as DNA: TGCAGTGCTAGAGGTCCGACTAGCGGGAGGCGGAATGAGCAGTTCTTC.

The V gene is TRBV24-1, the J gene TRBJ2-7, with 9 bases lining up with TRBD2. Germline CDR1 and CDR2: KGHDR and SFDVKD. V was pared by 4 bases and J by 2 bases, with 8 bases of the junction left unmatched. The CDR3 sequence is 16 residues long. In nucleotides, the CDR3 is TGTGCCACCAGTGACCCTCTAGCGGGGCGACCCTACGAGCAGTACTTC. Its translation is CATSDPLAGRPYEQYF.

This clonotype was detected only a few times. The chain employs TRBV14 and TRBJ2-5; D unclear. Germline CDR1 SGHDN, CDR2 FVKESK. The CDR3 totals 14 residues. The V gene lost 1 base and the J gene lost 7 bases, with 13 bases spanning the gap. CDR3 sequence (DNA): TGTGCCAGCAGCCAAGGCTCCGGGCCGTGGACCCAGTACTTC. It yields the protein CASSQGSGPWTQYF. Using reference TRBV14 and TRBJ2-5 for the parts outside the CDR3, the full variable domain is EAGVTQFPSHSVIEKGQTVTLRCDPISGHDNLYWYRRVMGKEIKFLLHFVKESKQDESGMPNNRFLAERTGGTYSTLKVQPAELEDSGVYFCASSQGSGPWTQYFGPGTRLLVL.